This TCR beta chain was identified in a study of T cells in Graves' hyperthyroidism and ophthalmopathy. Regions amplified from RNA transcripts were the TCR beta CDR3 regions. During a first-round RT-PCR of the TCR CDR3, the HTBI primer set was used. TCRdb analysed the multiplex PCR reads with MiXCR anew, one entry per CDR3 protein. This repertoire shows roughly 380,000 distinct CDR3 sequences, roughly 18% found once; its top ten account for 15% to 18%. With 5 bases clipped from V and 1 base from J, the junction kept 10 bases outside the gene matches. Looked up from germline, CDR1 is SGHVS and CDR2 is FQNEAQ. This CDR3 region has 16 residues.

Sequenced material: blood. The chain uses TRBV7-8 and TRBJ1-2, with 7 bases fitting TRBD1. The sequence was obtained from a woman aged 35 to 49 with Graves' ophthalmopathy. In DNA form, the CDR3 reads TGTGCCAGCAGCCAGCCGCCGGGACAGATTAACTATGGCTACACCTTC. Its protein is CASSQPPGQINYGYTF.